Sequencing of this T cell receptor beta chain was carried out in a study of blood T cell repertoires in COVID-19 (dated by TCRdb to 2019 to 2021). For the wider study: The collaborator samples originated in the United States, Italy and Spain and spanned the acute and convalescent phases of COVID-19. The prospective study material was composed of cDNA or gDNA derived from T cells, B-cell-depleted T cells, or PBMCs. The dataset comprised deeply sampled blood TCRbeta repertoires from subjects exposed to, actively infected with, or recovered from COVID-19. The repertoires were made available in a free public database intended to serve as a resource for research on the immune response to SARS-CoV-2. Samples came from the ongoing ImmuneRACE study (first 160 participants) plus 1,254 subjects from 6 global collaborators. Sample metadata almost always included a de-identified subject ID, COVID-19 status, age in years and sex. Where available, HLA class I and class II types were obtained from metadata supplied by the sample provider rather than from assay-based typing. Overall study outcomes, separate from this receptor: The amount of clinical and demographic metadata varied by source and participant and was provided uncurated.

TCRbeta CDR3 regions were amplified from genomic DNA using the immunoSEQ Assay, a bias-controlled multiplex PCR. The paper's data handling went like this. Nucleated cell counts per sample were estimated from amplification of reference gene primers within the assay. Sequence reads were collapsed and filtered to measure the absolute abundance of every unique TCRbeta CDR3 rearrangement. For each sample, productive Simpson clonality was calculated as the square root of Simpson's diversity index across productive rearrangements. The immuneACCESS repertoire file appears here via TCRdb, limited to in-frame rearrangements. These files lack a portion of the clones; in checked studies, under half of the deficit traces to unresolved V genes, and the cause of the others is not known. The V and J calls and clone size are taken from that table; D and trimming were inferred from the DNA. Present in this sample are 200,000 to 250,000 clones, approximately 85% of which were seen just once. The ten largest make up 9.1% of the sample.

Enrolling through a virtual design, the prospective study's participants ranged in age from roughly 18 to 90 years and lived across 24 United States geographic areas. Cohort assignment in the prospective study relied on participant-reported clinical history from a screening survey and a study questionnaire. Mobile phlebotomists in the prospective study collected whole blood, serum and a nasopharyngeal or oropharyngeal swab from every participant. Over a roughly two-month period, participants in the prospective study had the option of providing additional blood draws and questionnaires. Before DNA extraction, blood samples from the prospective study were shipped at room temperature or frozen. Remarks on this clone: Its antigen is not yet known. Base qualities are not at hand, and no much larger clone is one base apart.

For this chain, trimming is 3 bases at the V end and 5 bases at the J end, and the number of junction bases without a gene match is 8. Looking up the germline V gene yields CDR1 SGHAT and CDR2 FQNNGV. CDR3 length: 15 amino acids, cysteine to phenylalanine. The CDR3 DNA has 45 bases and is translated from base 1. The TCR originated in a woman between 50 and 59 years old with acute COVID-19. Material: PBMCs or T cells enriched from blood (not recorded which). This chain is built from TRBV11-2 and TRBJ2-3, with TRBD1 identical over 7 junction bases. The CDR3 sequence is CASSLRGQDLDTQYF. The nucleotides read TGTGCCAGCAGCTTGCGAGGACAGGACTTAGATACGCAGTATTTT.